The following is a T cell receptor (beta chain) sequence with its context. Its cognate antigen is unknown. CDR3 length: 13 residues. This specimen comes from a study of cytomegalovirus exposure and HLA in healthy donors. Study conclusions and caveats: As a later analysis revealed, the rate of TCR association differed by HLA locus, with DRB1 most and HLA-C fewest.

60 Vbeta and 13 Jbeta primers were used in PCR. Assay: immunoSEQ multiplex PCR; the TCRdb copy retains only in-frame clones and omits some. The table has some 150,000 clones, approximately 80% seen once; the top ten hold more than 4%. The specimen was PBMCs. The sequence came from a man aged 35 to 55 in good health and CMV-seronegative. The chain links TRBV21-1 to TRBJ2-1; the DNA was not used to check the table's D call, TRBD2. TRBV21-1 is termed a pseudogene. The CDR3 DNA follows: TGTGCCAGCAGCCGGGACTTTGACAATGAGCAGTTCTTC. Translated, it gives CASSRDFDNEQFF.